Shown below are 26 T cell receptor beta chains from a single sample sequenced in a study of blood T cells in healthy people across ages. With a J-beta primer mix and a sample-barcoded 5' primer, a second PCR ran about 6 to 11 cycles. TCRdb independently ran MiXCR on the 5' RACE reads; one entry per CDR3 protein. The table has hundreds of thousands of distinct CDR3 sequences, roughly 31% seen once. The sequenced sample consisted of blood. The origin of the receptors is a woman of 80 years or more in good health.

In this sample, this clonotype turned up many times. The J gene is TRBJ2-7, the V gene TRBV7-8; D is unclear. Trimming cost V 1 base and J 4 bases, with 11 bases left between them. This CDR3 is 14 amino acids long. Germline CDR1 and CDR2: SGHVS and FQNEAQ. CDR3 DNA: TGTGCCAGCAGCTTAGGAGTTCAGGTGTACGAGCAGTACTTC. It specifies CASSLGVQVYEQYF.

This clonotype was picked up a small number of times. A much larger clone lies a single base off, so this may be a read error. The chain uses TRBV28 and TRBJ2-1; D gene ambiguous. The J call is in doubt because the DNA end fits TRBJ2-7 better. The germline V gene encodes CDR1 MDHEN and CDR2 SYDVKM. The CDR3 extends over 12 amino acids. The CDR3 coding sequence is TGTGCCAGCACCGGCACCTACAATGAGCAGTACTTC. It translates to CASTGTYNEQYF.

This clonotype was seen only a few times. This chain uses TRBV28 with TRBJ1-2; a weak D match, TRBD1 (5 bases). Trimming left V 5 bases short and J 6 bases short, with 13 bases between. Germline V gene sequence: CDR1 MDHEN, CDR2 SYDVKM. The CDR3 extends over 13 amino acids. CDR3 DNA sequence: TGTGCCAGCAGTGCCGGGGCCCGGGATGGCTACACCTTC. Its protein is CASSAGARDGYTF.

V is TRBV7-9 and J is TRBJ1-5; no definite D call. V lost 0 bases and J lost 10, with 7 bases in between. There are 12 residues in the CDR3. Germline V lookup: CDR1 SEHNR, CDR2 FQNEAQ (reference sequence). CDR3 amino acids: CASSLARSPQHF. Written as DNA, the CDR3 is TGTGCCAGCAGCTTAGCCCGATCTCCCCAGCATTTT.

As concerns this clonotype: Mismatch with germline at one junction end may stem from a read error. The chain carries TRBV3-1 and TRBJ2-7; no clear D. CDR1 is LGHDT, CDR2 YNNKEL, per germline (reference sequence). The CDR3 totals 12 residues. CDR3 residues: CAGSRVIYERYF. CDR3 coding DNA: TGTGCCGGCAGCCGAGTCATCTACGAGCGGTACTTC.

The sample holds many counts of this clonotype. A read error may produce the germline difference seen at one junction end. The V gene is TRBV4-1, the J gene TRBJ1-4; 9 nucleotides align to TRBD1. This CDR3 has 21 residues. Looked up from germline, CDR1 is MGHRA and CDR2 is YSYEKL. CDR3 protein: CASSQVAVGQGGFATNEKLFF. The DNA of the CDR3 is TGCGCCAGCAGCCAAGTAGCAGTGGGACAGGGAGGTTTCGCAACGAATGAAAAACTGTTTTTT.

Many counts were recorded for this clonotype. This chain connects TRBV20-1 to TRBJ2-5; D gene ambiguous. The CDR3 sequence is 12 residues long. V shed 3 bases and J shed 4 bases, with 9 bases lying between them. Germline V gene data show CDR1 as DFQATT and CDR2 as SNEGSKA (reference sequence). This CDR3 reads CSAREKGETQYF. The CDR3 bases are TGCAGTGCTAGGGAAAAGGGAGAGACCCAGTACTTC.

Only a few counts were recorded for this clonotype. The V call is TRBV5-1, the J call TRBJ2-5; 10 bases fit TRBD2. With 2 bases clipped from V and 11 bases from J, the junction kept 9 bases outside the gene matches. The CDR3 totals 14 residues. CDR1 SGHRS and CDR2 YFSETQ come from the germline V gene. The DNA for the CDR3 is TGCGCCAGCAGCTTAGGACTAGCGGAGGATGAGCAGTACTTC. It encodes CASSLGLAEDEQYF.

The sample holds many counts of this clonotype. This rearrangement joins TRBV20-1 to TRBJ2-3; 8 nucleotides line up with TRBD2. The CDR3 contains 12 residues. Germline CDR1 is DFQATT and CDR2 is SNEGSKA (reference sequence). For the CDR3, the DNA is TGCATCGGCCGGGGGGGCCGCGATACGCAGTATTTT. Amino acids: CIGRGGRDTQYF.

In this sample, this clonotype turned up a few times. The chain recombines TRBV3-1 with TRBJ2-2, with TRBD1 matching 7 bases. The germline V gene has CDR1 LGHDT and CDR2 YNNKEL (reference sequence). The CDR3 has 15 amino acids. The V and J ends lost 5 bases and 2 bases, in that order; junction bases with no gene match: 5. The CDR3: CASSATGTNTGELFF. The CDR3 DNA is TGTGCCAGCAGCGCGACAGGGACCAACACCGGGGAGCTGTTTTTT.

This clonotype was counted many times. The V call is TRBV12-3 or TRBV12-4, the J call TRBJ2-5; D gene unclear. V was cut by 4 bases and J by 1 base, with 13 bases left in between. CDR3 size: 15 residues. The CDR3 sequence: CASSSASGFQETQYF. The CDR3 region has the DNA TGTGCCAGCAGTTCCGCGTCAGGTTTCCAAGAGACCCAGTACTTC.

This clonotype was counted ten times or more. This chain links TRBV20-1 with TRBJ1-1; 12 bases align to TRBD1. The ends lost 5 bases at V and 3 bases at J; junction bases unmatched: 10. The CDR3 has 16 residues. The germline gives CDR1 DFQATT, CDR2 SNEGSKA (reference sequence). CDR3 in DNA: TGCAGTGCTGTGTCCCGGGACAGGGGGCTGCACACTGAAGCTTTCTTT. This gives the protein CSAVSRDRGLHTEAFF.

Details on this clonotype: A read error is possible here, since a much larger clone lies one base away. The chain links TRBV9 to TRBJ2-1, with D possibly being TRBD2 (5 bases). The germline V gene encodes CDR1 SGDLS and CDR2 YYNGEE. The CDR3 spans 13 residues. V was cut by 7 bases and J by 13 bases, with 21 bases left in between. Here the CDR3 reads CASASGFQETQFF. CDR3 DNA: TGTGCCAGCGCATCGGGATTTCAAGAGACCCAGTTCTTC. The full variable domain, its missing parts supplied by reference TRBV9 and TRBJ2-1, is DSGVTQTPKHLITATGQRVTLRCSPRSGDLSVYWYQQSLDQGLQFLIQYYNGEERAKGNILERFSAQQFPDLHSELNLSSLELGDSALYFCASASGFQETQFFGPGTRLTVL.

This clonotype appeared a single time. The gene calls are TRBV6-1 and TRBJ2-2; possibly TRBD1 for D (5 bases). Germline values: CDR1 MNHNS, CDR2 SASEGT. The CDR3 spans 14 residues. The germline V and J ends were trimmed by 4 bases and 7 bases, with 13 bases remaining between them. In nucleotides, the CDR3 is TGTGCCAGCAGTGCAATACAGGATCTCGGGGAGCTGTTTTTT. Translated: CASSAIQDLGELFF.

The CDR3 sequence: CASSSDKETQYF. In DNA, the CDR3 is TGTGCCAGCAGCTCCGACAAAGAGACCCAGTACTTC. V and J are TRBV6-2 or TRBV6-3 and TRBJ2-5; D ambiguous. Per the germline V gene, CDR1 is MNHEY and CDR2 is SVGEGT. CDR3 length: 12 residues. V lost 6 bases, J lost 3 bases, and 8 bases lay in between.

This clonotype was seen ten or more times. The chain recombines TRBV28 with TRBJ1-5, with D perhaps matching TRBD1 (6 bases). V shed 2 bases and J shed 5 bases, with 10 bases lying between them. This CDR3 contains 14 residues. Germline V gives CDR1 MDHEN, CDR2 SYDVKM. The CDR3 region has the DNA TGTGCCAGCAGTTTAATCGGGGGCCATCAGCCCCAGCATTTT. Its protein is CASSLIGGHQPQHF. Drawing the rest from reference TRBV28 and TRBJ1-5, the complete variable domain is DVKVTQSSRYLVKRTGEKVFLECVQDMDHENMFWYRQDPGLGLRLIYFSYDVKMKEKGDIPEGYSVSREKKERFSLILESASTNQTSMYLCASSLIGGHQPQHFGDGTRLSIL.

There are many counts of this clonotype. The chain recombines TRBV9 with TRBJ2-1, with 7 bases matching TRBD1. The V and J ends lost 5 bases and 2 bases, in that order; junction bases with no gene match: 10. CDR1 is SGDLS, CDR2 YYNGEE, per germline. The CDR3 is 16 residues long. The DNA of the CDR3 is TGTGCCAGCAGTTTTAGGGACAGATCCACCTACAATGAGCAGTTCTTC. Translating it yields CASSFRDRSTYNEQFF.

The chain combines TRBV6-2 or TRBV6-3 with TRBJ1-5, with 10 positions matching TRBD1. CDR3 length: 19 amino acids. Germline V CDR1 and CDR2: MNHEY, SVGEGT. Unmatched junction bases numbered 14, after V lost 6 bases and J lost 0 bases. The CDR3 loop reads CASSSRQGARKYSNQPQHF. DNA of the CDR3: TGTGCCAGCAGCTCTCGACAGGGGGCGCGTAAGTATAGCAATCAGCCCCAGCATTTT.

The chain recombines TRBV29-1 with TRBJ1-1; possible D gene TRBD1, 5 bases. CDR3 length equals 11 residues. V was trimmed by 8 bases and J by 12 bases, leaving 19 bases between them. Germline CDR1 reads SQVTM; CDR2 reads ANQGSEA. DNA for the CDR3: TGCAGCACCCAGGGAGGGAAGGGTACTTTCTTT. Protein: CSTQGGKGTFF.

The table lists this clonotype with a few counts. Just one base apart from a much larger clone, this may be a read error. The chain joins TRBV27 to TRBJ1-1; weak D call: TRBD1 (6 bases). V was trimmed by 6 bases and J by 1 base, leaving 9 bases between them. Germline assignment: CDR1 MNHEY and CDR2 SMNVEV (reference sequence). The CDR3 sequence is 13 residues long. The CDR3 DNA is TGTGCCAGCAGACCGACAGGGAACACTGAAGCTTTCTTT. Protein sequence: CASRPTGNTEAFF.

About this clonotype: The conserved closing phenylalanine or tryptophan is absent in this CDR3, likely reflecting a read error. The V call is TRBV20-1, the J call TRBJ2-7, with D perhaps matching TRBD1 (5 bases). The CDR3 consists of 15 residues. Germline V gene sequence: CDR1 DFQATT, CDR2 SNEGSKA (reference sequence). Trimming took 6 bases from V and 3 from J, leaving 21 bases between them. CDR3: CSASSTTGTCYEQYL. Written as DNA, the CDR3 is TGCAGTGCAAGCTCCACCACAGGCACCTGCTACGAGCAGTACTTA.

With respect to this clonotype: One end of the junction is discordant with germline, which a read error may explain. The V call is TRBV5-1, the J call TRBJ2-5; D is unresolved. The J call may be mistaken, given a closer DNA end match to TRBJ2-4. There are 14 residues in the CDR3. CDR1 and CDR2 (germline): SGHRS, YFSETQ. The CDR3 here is CVSSPERGENIQYF. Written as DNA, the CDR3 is TGCGTCAGCAGCCCGGAGCGAGGTGAAAACATTCAGTACTTC.

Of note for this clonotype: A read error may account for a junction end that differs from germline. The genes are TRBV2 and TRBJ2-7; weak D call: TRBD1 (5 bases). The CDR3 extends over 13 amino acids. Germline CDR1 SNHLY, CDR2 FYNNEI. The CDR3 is CAGSEQDTYEQYF. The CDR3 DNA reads TGTGCCGGCAGTGAACAGGATACCTACGAGCAGTACTTC.

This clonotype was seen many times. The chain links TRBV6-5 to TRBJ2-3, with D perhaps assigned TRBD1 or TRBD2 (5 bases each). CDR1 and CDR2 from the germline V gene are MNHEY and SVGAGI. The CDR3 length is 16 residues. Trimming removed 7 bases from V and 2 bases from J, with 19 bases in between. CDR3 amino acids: CASNPSSGRPTDTQYF. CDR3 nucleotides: TGTGCCAGCAATCCATCCTCGGGGCGACCCACAGATACGCAGTATTTT.

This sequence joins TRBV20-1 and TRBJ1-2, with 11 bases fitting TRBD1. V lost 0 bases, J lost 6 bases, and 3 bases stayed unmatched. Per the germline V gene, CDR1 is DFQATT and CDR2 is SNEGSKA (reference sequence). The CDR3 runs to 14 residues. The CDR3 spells CSARDTGQGDGYTF. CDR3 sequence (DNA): TGCAGTGCTAGAGACACGGGACAGGGGGATGGCTACACCTTC.

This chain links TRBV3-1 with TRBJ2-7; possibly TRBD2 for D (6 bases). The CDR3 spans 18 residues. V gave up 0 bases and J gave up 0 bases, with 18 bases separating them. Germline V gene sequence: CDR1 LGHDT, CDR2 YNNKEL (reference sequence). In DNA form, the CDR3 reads TGTGCCAGCAGCCAAGAGGCATGGGACGAGGGAGGCTCCTACGAGCAGTACTTC. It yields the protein CASSQEAWDEGGSYEQYF.